The rows below give T cell receptor beta chains drawn from one sample of a study of shared clonotypes between healthy human individuals. Data came from immunoSEQ multiplex PCR; TCRdb stores just in-frame clones and leaves some out. Among millions of clones listed, approximately 92% were seen once. The sample was naive CD4+ T cells sorted from blood. Every receptor here comes from a man aged 18 to 30 in good health. CDR3s include the opening cysteine and the closing phenylalanine or tryptophan. D genes are given only for firm matches. Clone size appears in some rows only: once, few, many, or a class for an expanded clone.

clone_size: .
d_call: .
j_call: TRBJ1-2
v_call: TRBV5-6
cdr3_nt: TGTGCCAGCAGCTTTTACGAGATAAGATTAACCGTTGGCTACACCTTC
cdr3_aa: CASSFYEIRLTVGYTF

clone_size: .
d_call: .
j_call: TRBJ1-5
v_call: TRBV30
cdr3_nt: TGTGCCTGGAATCACGGGGGCGGCAATCAGCCCCAGCATTTT
cdr3_aa: CAWNHGGGNQPQHF

clone_size: .
d_call: .
j_call: TRBJ1-2
v_call: TRBV10-1
cdr3_nt: TGCGCCAGCAGTGGGGACCACCTACCCTATGGCTACACCTTC
cdr3_aa: CASSGDHLPYGYTF

clone_size: .
d_call: .
j_call: TRBJ2-3
v_call: TRBV19
cdr3_nt: TGTGCCAGTAGTAACCCCAGACTAGGCACAGATACGCAGTATTTT
cdr3_aa: CASSNPRLGTDTQYF

clone_size: .
d_call: .
j_call: TRBJ2-7
v_call: TRBV9
cdr3_nt: TGTGCCAGCAGCTTGGGAGCGGACCCCCGGGACGAGCAGTACTTC
cdr3_aa: CASSLGADPRDEQYF

clone_size: .
d_call: .
j_call: TRBJ1-1
v_call: TRBV7-9
cdr3_nt: TGCGCCAGCAGCCAAGGGTCTTTAGGCCCTGAAGCTTCCTTT
cdr3_aa: CASSQGSLGPEASF

clone_size: .
d_call: .
j_call: TRBJ2-7
v_call: TRBV6-1
cdr3_nt: TGTGCCAGCAGTGAATGGGGGTTAATCTACGAGCAGTACTTC
cdr3_aa: CASSEWGLIYEQYF

clone_size: .
d_call: .
j_call: TRBJ1-4
v_call: TRBV6-1
cdr3_nt: TGTGCCAGCATTCCCATGGAGGCAAATAATGAAAAACTGTTTTTT
cdr3_aa: CASIPMEANNEKLFF

clone_size: .
d_call: TRBD1
j_call: TRBJ1-4
v_call: TRBV7-9
cdr3_nt: TGTGCCAGCAGCTTGGCGACAGGGGTTGGAGAAAAACTGTTTTTT
cdr3_aa: CASSLATGVGEKLFF

clone_size: once
d_call: .
j_call: TRBJ2-7
v_call: TRBV18
cdr3_nt: TGTGCCAGCCGACCTAACGGTACCGCTTGGAAGCAGTACTTC
cdr3_aa: CASRPNGTAWKQYF

clone_size: .
d_call: .
j_call: TRBJ1-3
v_call: TRBV5-1
cdr3_nt: TGCGCCAGCAGCTTGGGGACAGGAAACACCATATATTTT
cdr3_aa: CASSLGTGNTIYF

clone_size: .
d_call: .
j_call: TRBJ1-6
v_call: TRBV7-6
cdr3_nt: TGTGCCAGCAGTCGAGGGTCAGGAGCCGCGGCCCTCCACTTT
cdr3_aa: CASSRGSGAAALHF

clone_size: .
d_call: TRBD2
j_call: TRBJ2-7
v_call: TRBV7-2
cdr3_nt: TGTGCCAGCAGCTATGGGGGGGGCTACGAGCAGTACTTC
cdr3_aa: CASSYGGGYEQYF

clone_size: few
d_call: TRBD1
j_call: TRBJ1-5
v_call: TRBV4-1
cdr3_nt: TGCGCCAGCAGCCAAGAAGGGACAGACAATCAGCCCCAGCATTTT
cdr3_aa: CASSQEGTDNQPQHF

clone_size: .
d_call: .
j_call: TRBJ2-7
v_call: TRBV30
cdr3_nt: TGTGCCTGGAGTGTAGGGGGGCTTATTTACGAGCAGTACTTC
cdr3_aa: CAWSVGGLIYEQYF

clone_size: .
d_call: TRBD1
j_call: TRBJ2-7
v_call: TRBV4-1
cdr3_nt: TGCGCCAGCAGCCAGACGGACAGGAACCCCTACGAGCAGTACTTC
cdr3_aa: CASSQTDRNPYEQYF

clone_size: .
d_call: .
j_call: TRBJ2-7
v_call: TRBV6-5
cdr3_nt: TGTGCCAGCAGTTACTCGGAGGCGGGATCAGCCTACGAGCAGTACTTC
cdr3_aa: CASSYSEAGSAYEQYF

clone_size: once
d_call: .
j_call: TRBJ2-3
v_call: TRBV7-9
cdr3_nt: TGTGCCAGCAGCGATCTTGGACTGGCCGGACCAGATACGCAGTATTTT
cdr3_aa: CASSDLGLAGPDTQYF

clone_size: .
d_call: .
j_call: TRBJ2-3
v_call: TRBV5-1
cdr3_nt: TGCGCCAGCAGCTTGCCCGGACAGCACACAGATACGCAGTATTTT
cdr3_aa: CASSLPGQHTDTQYF

clone_size: .
d_call: .
j_call: TRBJ2-4
v_call: TRBV2
cdr3_nt: TGTGCCAGCAGTGCGGGGGAAAACATTCAGTACTTC
cdr3_aa: CASSAGENIQYF

clone_size: .
d_call: .
j_call: TRBJ1-1
v_call: TRBV21-1
cdr3_nt: TGTGCCAGCAGCACCCATAGGGGGGGGCGTTGGACTGAAGCTTTCTTT
cdr3_aa: CASSTHRGGRWTEAFF

clone_size: .
d_call: .
j_call: TRBJ1-5
v_call: TRBV11-2
cdr3_nt: TGTGCCAGCAGCCCCCGGTTAGGGTCTGATCAGCCCCAGCATTTT
cdr3_aa: CASSPRLGSDQPQHF

clone_size: .
d_call: TRBD1
j_call: TRBJ1-1
v_call: TRBV10-3
cdr3_nt: TGTGCCATCAGTCCGACAGGGGCTGAAGCCTTCTTT
cdr3_aa: CAISPTGAEAFF

clone_size: .
d_call: TRBD2
j_call: TRBJ2-5
v_call: TRBV6-4
cdr3_nt: TGTGCCAGCACCGACGCCCCGGGGAGGGGAGAGACCCAGTACTTC
cdr3_aa: CASTDAPGRGETQYF

clone_size: .
d_call: .
j_call: TRBJ2-5
v_call: TRBV11-2
cdr3_nt: TGTGCCAGCAGCTTAGGTGGGGGTACAGTAGAGACCCAGTACTTC
cdr3_aa: CASSLGGGTVETQYF

clone_size: .
d_call: .
j_call: TRBJ2-3
v_call: TRBV7-2
cdr3_nt: TGTGCCAGCAGCTCGGGGCGGGCTGGGCGGGCGCAGTATTTT
cdr3_aa: CASSSGRAGRAQYF

clone_size: once
d_call: .
j_call: TRBJ1-2
v_call: TRBV15
cdr3_nt: TGTGCCACCAGCAGAGGAGGGGAGGTTAGCTATGGCTACACCTTC
cdr3_aa: CATSRGGEVSYGYTF

clone_size: few
d_call: .
j_call: TRBJ1-5
v_call: TRBV19
cdr3_nt: TGTGCCAGTAGTATCGGCCAGCCTAGCAATCAGCCCCAGCATTTT
cdr3_aa: CASSIGQPSNQPQHF

clone_size: .
d_call: TRBD2
j_call: TRBJ2-4
v_call: TRBV27
cdr3_nt: TGTGCCAGCAGTTCGCCGAGCGGGGGGGCGATAGCCAAAAACATTCAGTACTTC
cdr3_aa: CASSSPSGGAIAKNIQYF

clone_size: .
d_call: TRBD1
j_call: TRBJ2-2
v_call: TRBV9
cdr3_nt: TGTGCCAGCAGCACACGTCGGGACAGGGGCACCGGGGAGCTGTTTTTT
cdr3_aa: CASSTRRDRGTGELFF

clone_size: .
d_call: TRBD1
j_call: TRBJ2-4
v_call: TRBV7-7
cdr3_nt: TGTGCGGTGGGACAGCAGGGAGACATTCAGTACTTC
cdr3_aa: CAVGQQGDIQYF

clone_size: .
d_call: TRBD2
j_call: TRBJ2-7
v_call: TRBV10-3
cdr3_nt: TGTGCCATCAGGGACTCCAGACTAGCGGGGTCAGAGCAGTACTTC
cdr3_aa: CAIRDSRLAGSEQYF

clone_size: .
d_call: .
j_call: TRBJ1-1
v_call: TRBV7-9
cdr3_nt: TGTGCCAGCAGCTTAAGAAGGGAGGGCACTGAAGCTTTCTTT
cdr3_aa: CASSLRREGTEAFF